This T cell receptor (beta chain) was observed in a study of CD8+ T cells in alopecia areata. Turning to the study itself: Tofacitinib therapy took 6 to 18 months; 6 months off drug came after.

V lost 0 bases to trimming and J lost 4 bases; unmatched junction nucleotides: 3. The CDR3 extends over 16 amino acids. CDR1 is SGHRS and CDR2 is YFSETQ in the germline V gene. It was cDNA, reverse transcribed from extracted RNA, that served as the sequencing template. Repertoires were generated with immunoSEQ multiplex PCR, while TCRdb's copy carries only in-frame clones and drops some. The table lists roughly 250,000 clones, roughly two thirds of them singletons. Whole-study results and caveats: Clonality exceeded that of normal scalp in lesional scalp, most notably in alopecia totalis/universalis.

Collection of lesional scalp punch biopsies and peripheral blood was performed in alopecia areata patients. To note about this clone: Its matching antigen is unknown.

This chain connects TRBV5-1 to TRBJ1-6; 8 bases line up with TRBD1. The source material was CD4+ T cells sorted from blood, sampled at week 0. This receptor was identified in a human donor with alopecia areata. The CDR3 sequence is CASSLVTGGYNSPLHF. As DNA, the CDR3 is TGCGCCAGCAGCTTGGTCACAGGGGGTTATAATTCACCCCTCCACTTT. Full variable domain (remainder filled in from reference TRBV5-1 and TRBJ1-6): KAGVTQTPRYLIKTRGQQVTLSCSPISGHRSVSWYQQTPGQGLQFLFEYFSETQRNKGNFPGRFSGRQFSNSRSEMNVSTLELGDSALYLCASSLVTGGYNSPLHFGNGTRLTVT.